These 31 T cell receptor beta chains came from one sample sequenced in a study of cytomegalovirus exposure and HLA in healthy donors. With 60 Vbeta and 13 Jbeta primers, the PCR was carried out. Clones were read by immunoSEQ multiplex PCR, and TCRdb kept only the in-frame ones, dropping some. The table lists fewer than 130,000 clones, 74% of them singletons. The sample comprised PBMCs. These receptors were obtained from a man in his forties or fifties in good health and CMV-seropositive.

The gene calls are TRBV5-1 and TRBJ2-1; TRBD2 matches at 8 bases. After removal of 2 bases from V and 7 bases from J, the junction contained 11 bases not matched to a gene. The CDR3 contains 16 residues. Germline V gene data show CDR1 as SGHRS and CDR2 as YFSETQ. In DNA, the CDR3 is TGCGCCAGCAGCTTCCCAACTAGCGGAACTGGGAATGAGCAGTTCTTC. This sequence encodes CASSFPTSGTGNEQFF.

This clone has only one observation. The chain couples TRBV7-9 to TRBJ2-2; 8 bases are a match to TRBD2. Germline V lookup: CDR1 SEHNR, CDR2 FQNEAQ (reference sequence). V lost 6 bases to trimming and J lost 1 base; unmatched junction nucleotides: 10. This CDR3 has 17 amino acids. CDR3 DNA: TGTGCCAGCAGATCAGCGGGAGCGGACGGGAACACCGGGGAGCTGTTTTTT. This encodes CASRSAGADGNTGELFF.

This clone was detected once. V is TRBV5-1 and J is TRBJ1-4; TRBD1 aligns across 8 bases. From germline, CDR1 is SGHRS and CDR2 YFSETQ. The CDR3 is 15 amino acids. J was trimmed by 4 bases and V by 2 bases; bases with no gene match: 4. The chain's CDR3 is CASSFQGAHNEKLFF. CDR3 DNA sequence: TGCGCCAGCAGCTTTCAGGGGGCCCATAATGAAAAACTGTTTTTT.

This clone was recorded once. The chain couples TRBV19 to TRBJ1-5; 11 bases are shared with TRBD1. CDR3 size: 15 residues. The junction had 5 bases not matched to a gene; V was cut back by 3 bases and J by 7 bases. Germline values: CDR1 LNHDA, CDR2 SQIVND (reference sequence). The CDR3 bases are TGTGCCAGTAGTATGGACAGGGGGCCAGGGCAGCCCCAGCATTTT. Translated, it gives CASSMDRGPGQPQHF. Filled out from reference TRBV19 and TRBJ1-5, the complete variable domain reads DGGITQSPKYLFRKEGQNVTLSCEQNLNHDAMYWYRQDPGQGLRLIYYSQIVNDFQKGDIAEGYSVSREKKESFPLTVTSAQKNPTAFYLCASSMDRGPGQPQHFGDGTRLSIL.

CDR3 region: CASYRDGYNEKLFF. DNA for the CDR3: TGTGCCAGCTACAGGGATGGGTATAATGAAAAACTGTTTTTT. The rearrangement links TRBV2 to TRBJ1-4; tentative D call: TRBD1 (6 bases). CDR1 and CDR2 from the germline V gene are SNHLY and FYNNEI. The CDR3 loop spans 14 amino acids. V was shortened by 8 bases and J by 4 bases, with 14 bases between the two germline ends.

The chain employs TRBV2 and TRBJ2-7; TRBD2 matches at 9 bases. Losses at the gene ends were 6 bases for V and 4 bases for J; bases not matched to a gene: 10. This CDR3 comprises 15 residues. The germline gives CDR1 SNHLY, CDR2 FYNNEI. The CDR3, as DNA: TGTGCCAGCAGATTGAATGCGGGAGGGTATTACGAGCAGTACTTC. It specifies CASRLNAGGYYEQYF.

This clone is a singleton in its sample. The rearrangement joins TRBV6-1 to TRBJ2-3; D may be TRBD2 (6 bases). Germline CDR1 MNHNS, CDR2 SASEGT. The CDR3 is 14 residues long. Trimming left V 6 bases short and J 0 bases short, with 10 bases between. CDR3 sequence reads: CASREGVSTDTQYF. The CDR3 DNA sequence: TGTGCCAGCAGGGAGGGAGTAAGCACAGATACGCAGTATTTT.

The chain is built from TRBV27 and TRBJ1-2; 9 bases match TRBD1. The CDR3 contains 13 residues. The junction had 3 bases not matched to a gene; V was cut back by 2 bases and J by 8 bases. The germline V gene has CDR1 MNHEY and CDR2 SMNVEV (reference sequence). The CDR3 bases are TGTGCCAGCAGTTTAGGGACAGGGAACGGCTACACCTTC. This translates into CASSLGTGNGYTF.

This clone was found a few times. The chain combines TRBV28 with TRBJ2-5; 7 positions match TRBD1. CDR1 MDHEN and CDR2 SYDVKM come from the germline V gene. The CDR3 sequence is 17 residues long. The ends lost 3 bases at V and 1 base at J; junction bases unmatched: 11. The CDR3 coding sequence is TGTGCCAGCAGTTTCGCCTTGGACGGGACAGTCCAAGAGACCCAGTACTTC. Translating gives CASSFALDGTVQETQYF.

This chain connects TRBV5-1 to TRBJ2-3; 8 nucleotides line up with TRBD1. CDR3 length: 16 residues. Germline CDR1 SGHRS, CDR2 YFSETQ. The ends lost 3 bases at V and 2 bases at J; junction bases unmatched: 8. The CDR3 sequence is CASSSPGGVNTDTQYF. CDR3 DNA sequence: TGCGCCAGCAGCTCACCAGGGGGCGTCAACACAGATACGCAGTATTTT.

The chain has TRBV28 and TRBJ2-1, with D possibly being TRBD2 (5 bases). This CDR3 spans 14 amino acids. Trimming shortened V by 7 bases and J by 5 bases, and 15 bases separated the two germline ends. Per the germline V gene, CDR1 is MDHEN and CDR2 is SYDVKM. DNA for the CDR3: TGTGCCAGCAAACCTACGGGGTTGAACAATGAGCAGTTCTTC. This encodes CASKPTGLNNEQFF.

The V call is TRBV11-2, the J call TRBJ1-6; D is uncertain. Germline V gives CDR1 SGHAT, CDR2 FQNNGV. Trimming removed 0 bases at V and 5 bases at J, with 8 bases between. The CDR3 runs to 15 residues. The CDR3 DNA reads TGTGCCAGCAGCTTAGAGGGCCAGAATAATTCACCCCTCCACTTT. This codes for CASSLEGQNNSPLHF.

This clone was recorded once. The chain combines TRBV9 with TRBJ1-2; 11 bases match TRBD1. The CDR3 covers 15 residues. The trim removed 4 bases at V and 4 bases at J, leaving 6 bases unmatched. CDR1 and CDR2 (germline): SGDLS, YYNGEE. For the CDR3, the DNA is TGTGCCAGCAGCCCCGGACAGGGGGCGGGCTATGGCTACACCTTC. It yields the protein CASSPGQGAGYGYTF.

V usage is TRBV4-1 and J usage is TRBJ2-5, with D possibly TRBD2 on 6 matching bases. This CDR3 region has 14 residues. V was clipped by 5 bases and J by 2 bases, with 12 bases between them. Germline-derived CDR1 and CDR2 are MGHRA and YSYEKL. CDR3 region: CASSWGLRQETQYF. CDR3 nucleotides: TGCGCCAGCAGCTGGGGACTTCGTCAAGAGACCCAGTACTTC.

V gene TRBV9 combines with J gene TRBJ2-2; 8 bases line up with TRBD2. This CDR3 spans 15 amino acids. J lost 6 bases, V lost 0 bases, and 4 bases had no gene match. Germline lookup yields CDR1 SGDLS and CDR2 YYNGEE. CDR3 in amino acids: CASSVGTSLAGELFF. In DNA form, the CDR3 reads TGTGCCAGCAGCGTAGGGACTAGCCTCGCCGGGGAGCTGTTTTTT.

The J gene is TRBJ2-5, the V gene TRBV6-1, with TRBD1 matching 7 bases. Germline V gene lookup returns CDR1 MNHNS and CDR2 SASEGT. CDR3 size: 13 residues. V shed 7 bases, J shed 11 bases, and the junction held 13 bases outside the gene matches. CDR3 in amino acids: CASIRGQDSWQYF. CDR3 in DNA: TGTGCCAGCATACGAGGACAGGACTCATGGCAGTACTTC.

V gene TRBV20-1 combines with J gene TRBJ2-5; D is uncertain. V lost 5 bases to trimming and J lost 2 bases, with 3 bases between them. CDR3 length equals 10 residues. The germline V gene encodes CDR1 DFQATT and CDR2 SNEGSKA (reference sequence). The CDR3 region has the DNA TGCAGTGCTTCTCAAGAGACCCAGTACTTC. Translation: CSASQETQYF.

The count of this clone is one. J is TRBJ2-5 and V is TRBV4-1; 10 bases are shared with TRBD1. With 1 base clipped from V and 4 bases from J, the junction kept 12 bases outside the gene matches. The CDR3 spans 18 residues. Germline values: CDR1 MGHRA, CDR2 YSYEKL. The DNA for the CDR3 is TGCGCCAGCAGCCAAGTAATGACAGGGGGCGCGGAGTTAGAGACCCAGTACTTC. Translating gives CASSQVMTGGAELETQYF.

This sequence joins TRBV5-4 and TRBJ2-5; D possibly corresponds to TRBD2 (5 bases). There are 14 residues in the CDR3. The V gene's germline CDR1 is SGHNT and CDR2 YYREEE (reference sequence). V gave up 0 bases and J gave up 4 bases, with 10 bases separating them. In DNA form, the CDR3 reads TGTGCCAGCAGCTTGGCGAGAGGAGGAGAGACCCAGTACTTC. Translation: CASSLARGGETQYF.

The V call is TRBV4-1, the J call TRBJ2-3; D gene unclear. This CDR3 contains 14 residues. Looked up from germline, CDR1 is MGHRA and CDR2 is YSYEKL. With 1 base removed from V and 0 bases from J, the gap between germline ends came to 5 bases. Here the CDR3 DNA reads TGCGCCAGCAGCCAAGCCTTCAGCACAGATACGCAGTATTTT. It encodes CASSQAFSTDTQYF.

This chain connects TRBV6-5 to TRBJ2-7; 10 positions agree with TRBD1. V lost 0 bases to trimming and J lost 3 bases; unmatched junction nucleotides: 2. Germline values: CDR1 MNHEY, CDR2 SVGAGI. The CDR3 has 15 amino acids. The CDR3 DNA sequence: TGTGCCAGCAGTTACTCTGGGACAGGGGTCTACGAGCAGTACTTC. It translates to CASSYSGTGVYEQYF.

This clone was counted once. The rearrangement links TRBV6-1 to TRBJ1-3; possibly TRBD1 for D (6 bases). Trimming took 9 bases from V and 3 from J, leaving 12 bases between them. The germline CDR1 and CDR2 sequences are MNHNS and SASEGT. This CDR3 region has 13 residues. Here the CDR3 DNA reads TGTGCCAGTGCACAGGGCTATGGAAACACCATATATTTT. It yields the protein CASAQGYGNTIYF.

The gene calls are TRBV6-5 and TRBJ1-1, with D possibly being TRBD1 (6 bases). This CDR3 is built from 16 residues. V shed 4 bases and J shed 1 base, with 16 bases lying between them. Germline CDR1 is MNHEY and CDR2 is SVGAGI. CDR3 sequence reads: CASSSYLQGKNTEAFF. The CDR3 DNA reads TGTGCCAGCAGTTCTTACTTACAGGGTAAGAACACTGAAGCTTTCTTT.

The chain has TRBV6-4 and TRBJ2-1, with 9 bases lining up with TRBD2. The CDR3 runs to 14 residues. Looked up from germline, CDR1 is MRHNA and CDR2 is SNTAGT. V shed 10 bases, J shed 6 bases, and the junction held 10 bases outside the gene matches. The CDR3 protein is CATKRGDSGNEQFF. CDR3 bases: TGTGCCACTAAGCGGGGGGACTCGGGCAATGAGCAGTTCTTC.

The gene calls are TRBV11-2 and TRBJ2-5; D is unclear. The J call may be faulty, since TRBJ2-7 better matches the DNA end. The germline gives CDR1 SGHAT, CDR2 FQNNGV. The CDR3 contains 14 residues. The CDR3 nucleotides read TGTGCCAGCAGCTCTATGTTAAGCTCCTACGAGCAGTACTTC. Amino acids: CASSSMLSSYEQYF.

J is TRBJ2-7 and V is TRBV10-2, with TRBD2 identical over 9 bases. The CDR3 loop spans 13 amino acids. Germline-derived CDR1 and CDR2 are WSHSY and SAAADI. The J segment lost 5 bases and the V segment lost 2 bases, leaving 1 base of the junction unmatched. CDR3 sequence reads: CASSEQREDEQYF. CDR3 nucleotides: TGCGCCAGCAGTGAGCAGCGGGAGGACGAGCAGTACTTC.

This clone has only one observation. V usage is TRBV7-3 and J usage is TRBJ1-2; maybe TRBD1 (6 bases). This CDR3 is built from 14 residues. V lost 1 base and J lost 6, with 12 bases in between. In germline, CDR1 is SGHTA, CDR2 FQGTGA. The CDR3 DNA is TGTGCCAGCAGCTTAAACCCGGCAGGGGATGGCTACACCTTC. As protein: CASSLNPAGDGYTF.

The chain couples TRBV5-1 to TRBJ1-5; a weak D match, TRBD1 (6 bases). CDR3 length: 16 amino acids. The V end lost 4 bases, the J end lost 3 bases, and 17 bases lay between the germline ends. Per germline, CDR1 SGHRS and CDR2 YFSETQ. The CDR3 region is CASSPGGTSNNQPQHF. CDR3 DNA sequence: TGCGCCAGCAGCCCGGGAGGGACAAGTAACAATCAGCCCCAGCATTTT.

This chain uses TRBV7-2 with TRBJ1-1; TRBD1 matches 7 bases. V dropped 5 bases and J dropped 5; count of bases not matched to a gene: 14. This CDR3 comprises 16 residues. Germline CDR1 SGHTA, CDR2 FQGNSA. This CDR3 is CASSLDRVRVGTEAFF. CDR3 coding DNA: TGTGCCAGCAGCCTAGACAGGGTAAGAGTTGGGACTGAAGCTTTCTTT. The full variable domain, completed using reference TRBV7-2 and TRBJ1-1, is GAGVSQSPSNKVTEKGKDVELRCDPISGHTALYWYRQSLGQGLEFLIYFQGNSAPDKSGLPSDRFSAERTGGSVSTLTIQRTQQEDSAVYLCASSLDRVRVGTEAFFGQGTRLTVV.

The genes are TRBV12-5 and TRBJ1-1, with 7 bases fitting TRBD1. After removal of 5 bases from V and 5 bases from J, the junction contained 11 bases not matched to a gene. Germline V gene data show CDR1 as LGHNT and CDR2 as FRNRAP. The CDR3 consists of 15 residues. The CDR3 coding sequence is TGTGCTAGTGGTATCCCGACAGGGCTGGCTACTGAAGCTTTCTTT. This translates into CASGIPTGLATEAFF.

The chain joins TRBV28 to TRBJ1-6; D is perhaps TRBD1 (6 bases). Between the trimmed V and J ends, which lost 2 bases and 7 bases, there was a span of 12 bases. Germline V CDR1 and CDR2: MDHEN, SYDVKM. The CDR3 is 15 residues long. In nucleotides, the CDR3 is TGTGCCAGCAGTTTAGTTCAGGGGACAAATTCACCCCTCCACTTT. Translation: CASSLVQGTNSPLHF.